Shown below are 6 T cell receptor beta chains from a single sample sequenced in a study of cytomegalovirus exposure and HLA in healthy donors. This PCR relied on a set of 60 Vbeta primers and 13 Jbeta primers. Sequencing used immunoSEQ multiplex PCR; TCRdb keeps in-frame clones, though not all of them. The specimen's table records around 77,000 clones. Sequencing was performed on PBMCs. The source is a man in his forties or fifties in good health and CMV-seropositive.

This rearrangement joins TRBV11-2 to TRBJ2-7; no firm D call. Germline-derived CDR1 and CDR2 are SGHAT and FQNNGV. V lost 3 bases, J lost 2 bases, and 23 bases lay in between. The CDR3 runs to 18 residues. DNA for the CDR3: TGTGCCAGCAGCTTGGGCCCCTCGAGTACGGCCTCAGCCTACGAGCAGTACGTC. Translation gives CASSLGPSSTASAYEQYV.

The CDR3 protein is CASSSIWGEPQHF. The CDR3 coding sequence is TGTGCCAGCAGCTCGATCTGGGGGGAGCCCCAGCATTTT. The chain couples TRBV5-6 to TRBJ1-5; D possibly corresponds to TRBD1 (5 bases). CDR1 is SGHDT and CDR2 is YYEEEE in the germline V gene. The V end was cut by 3 bases, the J end by 8 bases, with 12 bases between. CDR3 size: 13 residues.

The chain recombines TRBV11-2 with TRBJ2-1; 9 bases align to TRBD2. Trimming at V came to 0 bases and at J to 8 bases, leaving 14 bases not matched to a gene. The germline gives CDR1 SGHAT, CDR2 FQNNGV. The length of the CDR3 is 18 residues. CDR3 coding DNA: TGTGCCAGCAGCTTAGAGGACAGCGGGAGGTTGAAATCGGATGAGCAGTTCTTC. It specifies CASSLEDSGRLKSDEQFF.

The rearrangement joins TRBV5-1 to TRBJ2-3; perhaps TRBD1 as D (6 bases). V lost 0 bases and J lost 6, with 17 bases in between. This CDR3 comprises 16 residues. Germline CDR1 is SGHRS and CDR2 is YFSETQ. The CDR3 reads CASSLALTQGSDTQYF. In DNA form, the CDR3 reads TGCGCCAGCAGCTTGGCCCTAACCCAGGGGAGTGATACGCAGTATTTT.

About this clone itself: At one of its ends the junction is not consistent with the germline gene, which may arise from a read error. The same CDR3 arises from other DNA sequences in this sample as well. V is TRBV5-8 and J is TRBJ1-6; tentative D call: TRBD1 (6 bases). The germline CDR1 and CDR2 sequences are SGHTS and YDEGEE. This CDR3 contains 15 residues. As DNA, the CDR3 is TGCGCCAGCAGCTTGAAGAGGGGAGGGGGTTCACCCCTCCACTTT. The encoded protein is CASSLKRGGGSPLHF.

The V call is TRBV6-5, the J call TRBJ2-5, with D possibly being TRBD2 (5 bases). This CDR3 is 12 amino acids long. Germline loops: CDR1 MNHEY, CDR2 SVGAGI. Trimming took 3 bases from V and 5 from J, leaving 7 bases between them. CDR3 nucleotide sequence: TGTGCCAGCAGTTATGGCGGGGAGACCCAGTACTTC. It specifies CASSYGGETQYF.